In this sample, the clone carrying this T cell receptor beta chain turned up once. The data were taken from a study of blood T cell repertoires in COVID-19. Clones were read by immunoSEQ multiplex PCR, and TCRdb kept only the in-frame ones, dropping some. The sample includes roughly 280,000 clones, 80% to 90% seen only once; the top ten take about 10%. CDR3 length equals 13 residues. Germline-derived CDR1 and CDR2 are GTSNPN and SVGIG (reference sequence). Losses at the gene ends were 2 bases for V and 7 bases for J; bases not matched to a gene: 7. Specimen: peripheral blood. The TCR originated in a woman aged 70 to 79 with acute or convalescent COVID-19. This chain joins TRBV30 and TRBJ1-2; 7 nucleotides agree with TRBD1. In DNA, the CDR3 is TGTGCCTGGAGTCTAAGGGGGCGAGGTGGCTACACCTTC. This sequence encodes CAWSLRGRGGYTF.